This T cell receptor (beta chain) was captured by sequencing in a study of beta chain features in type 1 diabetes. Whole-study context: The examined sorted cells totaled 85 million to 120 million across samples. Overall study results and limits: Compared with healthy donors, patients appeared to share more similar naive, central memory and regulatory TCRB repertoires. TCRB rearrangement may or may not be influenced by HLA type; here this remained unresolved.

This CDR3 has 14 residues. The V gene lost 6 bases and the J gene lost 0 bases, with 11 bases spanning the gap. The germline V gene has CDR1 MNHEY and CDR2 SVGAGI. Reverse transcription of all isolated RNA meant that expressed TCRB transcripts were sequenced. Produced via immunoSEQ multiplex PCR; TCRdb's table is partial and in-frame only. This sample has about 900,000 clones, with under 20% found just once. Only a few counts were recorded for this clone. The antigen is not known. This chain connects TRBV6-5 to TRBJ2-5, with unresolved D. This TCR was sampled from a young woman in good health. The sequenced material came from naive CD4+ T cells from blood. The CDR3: CASSFSADQETQYF. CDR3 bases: TGTGCCAGCAGCTTCTCGGCGGACCAAGAGACCCAGTACTTC.